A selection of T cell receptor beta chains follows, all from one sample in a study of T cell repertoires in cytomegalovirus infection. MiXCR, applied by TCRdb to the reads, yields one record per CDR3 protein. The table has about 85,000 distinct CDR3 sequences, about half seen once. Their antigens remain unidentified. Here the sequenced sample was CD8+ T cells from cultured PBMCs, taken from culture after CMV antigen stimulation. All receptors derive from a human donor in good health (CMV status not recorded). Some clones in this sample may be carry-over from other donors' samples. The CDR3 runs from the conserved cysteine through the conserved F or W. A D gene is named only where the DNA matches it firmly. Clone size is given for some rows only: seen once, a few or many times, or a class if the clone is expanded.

DNA: TGTGCCAGCAGCGACAGGGCTTCCCCGGGGTACGAGCAGTACTTC; CDR3: CASSDRASPGYEQYF; D: .; size: .; V: TRBV9; J: TRBJ2-7
DNA: TGTGCCAGCAGTGGGGGAGTCAGCACAGATACGCAGTATTTT; CDR3: CASSGGVSTDTQYF; D: .; size: few; V: TRBV27; J: TRBJ2-3
DNA: TGTGCCAGTAGTTGGGACAGGGATTTCAACTATGGCTACACCTTC; CDR3: CASSWDRDFNYGYTF; D: TRBD1; size: .; V: TRBV19; J: TRBJ1-2
DNA: TGTGCCAGCAGATCTTCAGGGTTGAACACTGAAGCTTTCTTT; CDR3: CASRSSGLNTEAFF; D: .; size: .; V: TRBV7-6; J: TRBJ1-1
DNA: TGTGCCAGCAGCCCTCGGACGGACATCTCTGGAAACACCATATATTTT; CDR3: CASSPRTDISGNTIYF; D: .; size: .; V: TRBV7-8; J: TRBJ1-3
DNA: TGCAGTGCTACCAGGATAGCGGAGCCCTACGAGCAGTACTTC; CDR3: CSATRIAEPYEQYF; D: .; size: .; V: TRBV20-1; J: TRBJ2-7
DNA: TGTGCCAGCAGCTGGACTTCCTCCTACGAGCAGTACTTC; CDR3: CASSWTSSYEQYF; D: .; size: .; V: TRBV7-8; J: TRBJ2-7
DNA: TGTGCCAGTAGTATAGATGAGGTACCTCCTAACGAGCAGTACTTC; CDR3: CASSIDEVPPNEQYF; D: .; size: .; V: TRBV19; J: TRBJ2-7
DNA: TGTGCCAGCAGCTATACAGGGAACACTGAAGCTTTCTTT; CDR3: CASSYTGNTEAFF; D: .; size: many; V: TRBV7-9; J: TRBJ1-1
DNA: TGTGCCAGCAGTTCCATAAGCGGTACCGAGCAGTTCTTC; CDR3: CASSSISGTEQFF; D: .; size: few; V: TRBV28; J: TRBJ2-1
DNA: TGTGCCAGCAGTCTTTCTTTAGCGGGGGGGCCAGGGGAGACCCAGTACTTC; CDR3: CASSLSLAGGPGETQYF; D: TRBD2; size: .; V: TRBV27; J: TRBJ2-5
DNA: TGTGCCAGTAGTATCGTGACTAGTATGGAGACCCAGTACTTC; CDR3: CASSIVTSMETQYF; D: .; size: .; V: TRBV19; J: TRBJ2-5
DNA: TGTGCCAGCAGTCCCGGGGTTCGGGGGCAGATCTATGGCTACACCTTC; CDR3: CASSPGVRGQIYGYTF; D: .; size: .; V: TRBV12-3/TRBV12-4; J: TRBJ1-2
DNA: TGCGCCAGCAGCCAAATCTCCCCCGTACAGACTAATTCACCCCTCCACTTT; CDR3: CASSQISPVQTNSPLHF; D: .; size: few; V: TRBV4-1; J: TRBJ1-6
DNA: TGTGCCAGCAGTCCCGGGAACGTGGAAAACATTCAGTACTTC; CDR3: CASSPGNVENIQYF; D: .; size: .; V: TRBV12-3/TRBV12-4; J: TRBJ2-4
DNA: TGTGCCACCAGGGAGACAGGAACCACAGATACGCAGTATTTT; CDR3: CATRETGTTDTQYF; D: .; size: .; V: TRBV24-1; J: TRBJ2-3
DNA: TGTGCCAGCAGCCCCGGGGGGCGGGAGCAGTATTTT; CDR3: CASSPGGREQYF; D: .; size: .; V: TRBV7-9; J: TRBJ2-3
DNA: TGTGCCAGCAGTTTAGCGCTAGCGGATAACAATGAGCAGTTCTTC; CDR3: CASSLALADNNEQFF; D: TRBD2; size: .; V: TRBV12-3/TRBV12-4; J: TRBJ2-1
DNA: TGTGCCAGCAGCCAAGATGGACAGGGGGTAAAAGAGACCCAGTACTTC; CDR3: CASSQDGQGVKETQYF; D: TRBD1; size: .; V: TRBV14; J: TRBJ2-5
DNA: TGTGCCAGCAGAAGCACCGGGACAGGGGGGACCTACGAGCAGTACTTC; CDR3: CASRSTGTGGTYEQYF; D: TRBD1; size: few; V: TRBV6-6; J: TRBJ2-7
DNA: TGTGCCAGCAGCGCGGGACAGGGCGAGGCAAAACTGTTTTTT; CDR3: CASSAGQGEAKLFF; D: TRBD1; size: .; V: TRBV7-4; J: TRBJ1-4
DNA: TGTGCCAGTAAACACGGGGACAGGGGAACTTCCAGCAATCAGCCCCAGCATTTT; CDR3: CASKHGDRGTSSNQPQHF; D: TRBD1; size: .; V: TRBV19; J: TRBJ1-5
DNA: TGTGCCAGCAGCTTCGGGGTCGACAGGGCTACTGAAGCTTTCTTT; CDR3: CASSFGVDRATEAFF; D: TRBD1; size: .; V: TRBV7-6; J: TRBJ1-1
DNA: TGTGCCAGCAGCTTCTTAGCGGGGGAAACCGGGGAGCTGTTTTTT; CDR3: CASSFLAGETGELFF; D: TRBD2; size: .; V: TRBV7-6; J: TRBJ2-2
DNA: TGCAGTGCTAGAGACTCCTTCGGACAGGGAACCTCTTCGAACACTGAAGCTTTCTTT; CDR3: CSARDSFGQGTSSNTEAFF; D: TRBD1; size: few; V: TRBV20-1; J: TRBJ1-1
DNA: TGTGCCAGCAGTGCTCTAGCGGGGAAGGCAGATACGCAGTATTTT; CDR3: CASSALAGKADTQYF; D: TRBD2; size: few; V: TRBV12-3/TRBV12-4; J: TRBJ2-3
DNA: TGTGCTAGTGGTTTGACCGGGCCATACTATGACGGAAACACCATATATTTT; CDR3: CASGLTGPYYDGNTIYF; D: .; size: .; V: TRBV12-5; J: TRBJ1-3
DNA: TGTGCCAGCAACACCGGGACTAGCGTACTCTTCCCAGATACGCAGTATTTT; CDR3: CASNTGTSVLFPDTQYF; D: TRBD2; size: .; V: TRBV7-3; J: TRBJ2-3
DNA: TGTGCCAGCAGTTTTAGTAGCGGGGGTACCTACAATGAGCAGTTCTTC; CDR3: CASSFSSGGTYNEQFF; D: TRBD2; size: .; V: TRBV28; J: TRBJ2-1
DNA: TGTGCCAGCAGCTTAGGGGACAGGAACTCCTACGAGCAGTACTTC; CDR3: CASSLGDRNSYEQYF; D: TRBD1; size: .; V: TRBV7-9; J: TRBJ2-7
DNA: TGTGCCAGCAGCCCCCAGGGCGCCCCAAGCTCCTACGAGCAGTACTTC; CDR3: CASSPQGAPSSYEQYF; D: .; size: .; V: TRBV7-2; J: TRBJ2-7
DNA: TGTGCCAGCAGCTTAGGGAGGGTAACCTACAATGAGCAGTTCTTC; CDR3: CASSLGRVTYNEQFF; D: .; size: few; V: TRBV7-8; J: TRBJ2-1
DNA: TGTGCCAGCAGTTCCACAGGGAACGAGCAGTACTTC; CDR3: CASSSTGNEQYF; D: .; size: .; V: TRBV28; J: TRBJ2-7
DNA: TGTGCCAGCAGTAGTACCGGGACTAGCTGGGGGAATGAGCAGTTCTTC; CDR3: CASSSTGTSWGNEQFF; D: TRBD2; size: .; V: TRBV12-3/TRBV12-4; J: TRBJ2-1
DNA: TGTGCCAGCAGCTTTACCAACCGGGCCCCATATTTT; CDR3: CASSFTNRAPYF; D: .; size: .; V: TRBV7-6; J: TRBJ1-3
DNA: TGCGCCAGCAGCCGGGTAAATAGCGCCGAAGAAGCTTTCTTT; CDR3: CASSRVNSAEEAFF; D: .; size: .; V: TRBV4-1; J: TRBJ1-1
DNA: TGTGCCAGCAGTTTCTCCCTCGAAGCCGGGGAGCTGTTTTTT; CDR3: CASSFSLEAGELFF; D: .; size: few; V: TRBV12-3/TRBV12-4; J: TRBJ2-2
DNA: TGTGCCAGCAGCTTTAACCCCCACGAGCAGTACTTC; CDR3: CASSFNPHEQYF; D: .; size: .; V: TRBV7-9; J: TRBJ2-7
DNA: TGCAGCGTCCCCAGGGGGTCCACTGAAGCTTTCTTT; CDR3: CSVPRGSTEAFF; D: TRBD1; size: .; V: TRBV29-1; J: TRBJ1-1
DNA: TGTGCCAGCAGCTTAGATCCGACTAGCGGGGGGTCTTACAATGAGCAGTTCTTC; CDR3: CASSLDPTSGGSYNEQFF; D: TRBD2; size: .; V: TRBV11-2; J: TRBJ2-1